This T cell receptor beta chain was captured in a study of cytomegalovirus exposure and HLA in healthy donors. Trimming shortened V by 3 bases and J by 3 bases, and 14 bases separated the two germline ends. The germline CDR1 and CDR2 sequences are KGHSH and LQKENI. The CDR3 length is 15 residues. Primers for the PCR totalled 60 Vbeta and 13 Jbeta. TCRdb keeps only in-frame clones here, not all; method: immunoSEQ multiplex PCR. Of hundreds of thousands of clones listed, 85% to 90% are singletons. With regard to this clone: Its antigen is unknown.

Study results and limitations: By a later analysis, the bulk of CMV-associated TCR beta chains appeared HLA-restricted. Sequencing likely caused a cluster of highly shared sequence variants. A later analysis linked a missense DCLRE1C variant to TCR beta V- and J-gene trimming.

The specimen was PBMCs. The TCR comes from a woman under 30 in good health and CMV-seronegative. The V gene is TRBV18, the J gene TRBJ1-2, with D maybe TRBD1 (6 bases). For the CDR3, the DNA is TGTGCCAGCTCACCTCTCGGGGACACAGACTATGGCTACACCTTC. Protein product: CASSPLGDTDYGYTF.